This T cell receptor beta chain was identified during a study of shared clonotypes between healthy human individuals. At the level of the study: The study used three CD4 naive, three CD4 memory, two CD8 naive and one CD8 memory plate per donor.

CD45RO-negative, CCR7-selected cells formed the naive CD8 fraction, which excluded terminally differentiated effector memory CD45RA+ cells. Using immunoSEQ multiplex PCR, the repertoire was profiled, and TCRdb retains in-frame clones only, with some absent. The data show some 2,000,000 clones, with about 95% seen just once and about 1.1% held by the top ten. The CDR3 runs to 18 residues. Looked up from germline, CDR1 is SGHTA and CDR2 is FQGNSA. After removal of 0 bases from V and 4 bases from J, the junction contained 13 bases not matched to a gene. The sequence came from a man aged 18 to 30 in good health. The chain combines TRBV7-2 with TRBJ2-7; the match to TRBD2 covers 9 bases. The sequencing sample was made of naive CD8+ T cells sorted from blood. The CDR3 is CASSLALAGTRFGYEQYF. The CDR3 DNA sequence: TGTGCCAGCAGCTTAGCCCTAGCGGGAACTCGCTTCGGGTACGAGCAGTACTTC.